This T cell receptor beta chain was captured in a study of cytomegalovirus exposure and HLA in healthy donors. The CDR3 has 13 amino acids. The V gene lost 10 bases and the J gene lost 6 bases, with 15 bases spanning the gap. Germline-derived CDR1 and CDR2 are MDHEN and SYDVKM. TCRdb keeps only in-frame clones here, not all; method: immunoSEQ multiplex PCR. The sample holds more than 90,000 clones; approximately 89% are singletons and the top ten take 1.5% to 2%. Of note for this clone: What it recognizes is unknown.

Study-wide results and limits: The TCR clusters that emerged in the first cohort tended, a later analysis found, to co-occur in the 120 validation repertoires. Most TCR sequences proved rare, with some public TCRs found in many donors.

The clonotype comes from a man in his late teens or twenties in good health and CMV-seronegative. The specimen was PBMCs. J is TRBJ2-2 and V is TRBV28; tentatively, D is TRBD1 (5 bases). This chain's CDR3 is CATNVQAAGELFF. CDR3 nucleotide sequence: TGTGCCACCAACGTACAGGCCGCCGGGGAGCTGTTTTTT. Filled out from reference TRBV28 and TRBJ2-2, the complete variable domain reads DVKVTQSSRYLVKRTGEKVFLECVQDMDHENMFWYRQDPGLGLRLIYFSYDVKMKEKGDIPEGYSVSREKKERFSLILESASTNQTSMYLCATNVQAAGELFFGEGSRLTVL.